The T cell receptor beta chain described here comes from a study of metastatic and nonmetastatic thyroid tumors. Study information: Repertoire data that came from the blood and tumor or nodule tissue of malignant and benign thyroid patients were compared. Study-level points and caveats: In blood and tumor, TCR beta diversity was reportedly significantly higher in malignant thyroid tumors than in benign nodules.

V gave up 4 bases and J gave up 4 bases, with 15 bases separating them. Germline assignment: CDR1 SGHTA and CDR2 FQGNSA. This CDR3 is 15 amino acids long. In the authors' methods: Variation in CDR3 across clinicopathological groups served as the basis for constructing a distant-metastasis classifier in papillary thyroid cancer. TCRdb re-analyzed the PCR reads through MiXCR. TCRdb, not the authors, supplied the V and J calls. Seen here are about 43,000 clones, 3.2% observed once, and the top ten hold about 9.7%. Remarks on this clone: Its antigen is unknown.

Patients were all untreated before their thyroid surgery. The chain links TRBV7-2 to TRBJ2-3; D possibly matches TRBD1 or TRBD2 (5 bases each). The receptor's source is a female donor with papillary thyroid cancer or a benign thyroid nodule (not recorded which). Some clones in this sample may be carry-over from other donors' samples. Sequenced material: blood. CDR3 in DNA: TGTGCCAGCAGCTGGGGGTCCTGGTTCGCAGATACGCAGTATTTT. Residues: CASSWGSWFADTQYF. Variable domain in full (rest from reference TRBV7-2 and TRBJ2-3): GAGVSQSPSNKVTEKGKDVELRCDPISGHTALYWYRQSLGQGLEFLIYFQGNSAPDKSGLPSDRFSAERTGGSVSTLTIQRTQQEDSAVYLCASSWGSWFADTQYFGPGTRLTVL.